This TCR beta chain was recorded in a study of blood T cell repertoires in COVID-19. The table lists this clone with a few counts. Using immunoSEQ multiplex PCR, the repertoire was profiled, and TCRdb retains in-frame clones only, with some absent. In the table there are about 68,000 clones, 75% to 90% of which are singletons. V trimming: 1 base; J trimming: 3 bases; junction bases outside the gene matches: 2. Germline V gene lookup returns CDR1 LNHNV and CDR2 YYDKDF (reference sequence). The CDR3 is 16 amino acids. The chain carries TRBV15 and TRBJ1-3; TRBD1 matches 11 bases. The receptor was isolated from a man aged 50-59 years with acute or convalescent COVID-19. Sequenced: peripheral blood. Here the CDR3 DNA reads TGTGCCACCAGCAGAGGGACAGGGGGCCATGGAAACACCATATATTTT. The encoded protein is CATSRGTGGHGNTIYF.